These 21 T cell receptor beta chains were sequenced from one sample in a study of cytomegalovirus exposure and HLA in healthy donors. The PCR contained 60 Vbeta and 13 Jbeta primers. Repertoires were generated with immunoSEQ multiplex PCR, while TCRdb's copy carries only in-frame clones and drops some. Of 150,000 to 200,000 clones in the sample, around 78% are singletons; the top ten hold around 14%. Sequencing used PBMCs. Source of these receptors: a woman in her thirties in good health and CMV-seropositive.

This chain joins TRBV18 and TRBJ1-2; unclear D gene. The CDR3 consists of 12 residues. With 8 bases removed from V and 8 bases from J, the gap between germline ends came to 15 bases. Germline V gene data show CDR1 as KGHSH and CDR2 as LQKENI. The CDR3 region has the DNA TGTGCCAGCCGAACATCGGAGGGCGGCTACACCTTC. It yields the protein CASRTSEGGYTF.

J is TRBJ2-7 and V is TRBV7-8, with no clear D. The V gene's germline CDR1 is SGHVS and CDR2 FQNEAQ. The CDR3 is 16 amino acids. Trimming pared 2 bases from V and 2 bases from J, leaving 16 bases between. CDR3 in DNA: TGTGCCAGCAGCTTAAGTCTAGGCCGAAAGACCTACGAGCAGTACTTC. Its protein product is CASSLSLGRKTYEQYF. Combining the CDR3 with reference TRBV7-8 and TRBJ2-7 gives the whole variable domain GAGVSQSPRYKVAKRGQDVALRCDPISGHVSLFWYQQALGQGPEFLTYFQNEAQLDKSGLPSDRFFAERPEGSVSTLKIQRTQQEDSAVYLCASSLSLGRKTYEQYFGPGTRLTVT.

V and J are TRBV6-4 and TRBJ2-4; 7 nucleotides line up with TRBD1. This CDR3 has 16 residues. Looked up from germline, CDR1 is MRHNA and CDR2 is SNTAGT. V dropped 0 bases and J dropped 0; count of bases not matched to a gene: 2. CDR3 in DNA: TGTGCCAGCAGTGACTCCACAGGGGTAGCCAAAAACATTCAGTACTTC. It specifies CASSDSTGVAKNIQYF.

As DNA, the CDR3 is TGTGCCAGCAGCCCGGGACAGGGGAACACTGAAGCTTTCTTT. Its translation is CASSPGQGNTEAFF. The chain recombines TRBV7-6 with TRBJ1-1; 9 bases agree with TRBD1. The CDR3 spans 14 residues. After removal of 5 bases from V and 1 base from J, the junction contained 2 bases not matched to a gene. In germline, CDR1 is SGHVS, CDR2 FNYEAQ.

This clone was observed a single time. The V call is TRBV7-8, the J call TRBJ2-7; a possible D gene is TRBD1 (6 bases). Germline values: CDR1 SGHVS, CDR2 FQNEAQ. The CDR3 is 14 amino acids. V was cut by 3 bases and J by 2 bases, with 11 bases left in between. The CDR3 DNA reads TGTGCCAGCAGCTTGGACAGCGAAACCTACGAGCAGTACTTC. This codes for CASSLDSETYEQYF.

V usage is TRBV23-1 and J usage is TRBJ1-1; TRBD1 matches 11 bases. TRBV23-1 is sorted into the ORF group, with uncertain function. This CDR3 region has 18 residues. J gave up 3 bases and V 9 bases, and 18 bases lay outside the gene matches. The CDR3: CARIGEEEDRGLDTEAFF. CDR3 bases: TGCGCCAGAATCGGGGAAGAAGAGGACAGGGGGCTAGACACTGAAGCTTTCTTT.

The V call is TRBV9, the J call TRBJ2-1, with 10 bases aligning to TRBD2. Germline loops: CDR1 SGDLS, CDR2 YYNGEE. The CDR3 spans 15 residues. V lost 4 bases and J lost 5; bases outside the gene matches: 6. The CDR3 nucleotides read TGTGCCAGCAGCACCAGCGGGAGGGACGACAATGAGCAGTTCTTC. It is translated as CASSTSGRDDNEQFF.

The rearrangement links TRBV27 to TRBJ2-3; 9 bases align to TRBD2. With 8 bases clipped from V and 2 bases from J, the junction kept 5 bases outside the gene matches. Germline V gene sequence: CDR1 MNHEY, CDR2 SMNVEV (reference sequence). The CDR3 spans 14 residues. The CDR3 region is CASRRTSATDTQYF. The CDR3 DNA reads as TGTGCCAGCCGCCGGACTAGCGCCACAGATACGCAGTATTTT.

The J gene is TRBJ2-7, the V gene TRBV2; no definite D call. The CDR3 extends over 13 amino acids. The V gene lost 1 base and the J gene lost 3 bases, with 7 bases spanning the gap. Germline lookup yields CDR1 SNHLY and CDR2 FYNNEI. The CDR3 region is CASSEGSLYEQYF. In DNA, the CDR3 is TGTGCCAGCAGTGAAGGTTCACTCTACGAGCAGTACTTC.

The chain has TRBV2 and TRBJ2-3; D is unresolved. CDR3 size: 12 residues. Germline CDR1 is SNHLY and CDR2 is FYNNEI. V was shortened by 6 bases and J by 1 base, with 5 bases between the two germline ends. The CDR3 nucleotides are TGTGCCAGCAGGGCGGGCACAGATACGCAGTATTTT. As protein: CASRAGTDTQYF.

CDR3 region: CASSKEGVSGANVLTF. In nucleotides, the CDR3 is TGTGCCAGCAGCAAGGAGGGAGTCTCTGGGGCCAACGTCCTGACTTTC. The V gene is TRBV28, the J gene TRBJ2-6; TRBD2 is a possible D gene (6 bases). Germline V CDR1 and CDR2: MDHEN, SYDVKM. CDR3 size: 16 residues. Trimming removed 6 bases at V and 0 bases at J, with 12 bases between.

V usage is TRBV7-6 and J usage is TRBJ1-1; TRBD1 agrees at 8 bases. Germline loops: CDR1 SGHVS, CDR2 FNYEAQ. V shed 5 bases and J 4 bases; nucleotides not matched to a gene: 3. The CDR3 runs 13 residues. In DNA, the CDR3 is TGTGCCAGCAGCATAGGACAGGGCACTGAAGCTTTCTTT. Amino acid sequence: CASSIGQGTEAFF. Combining the CDR3 with reference TRBV7-6 and TRBJ1-1 gives the whole variable domain GAGVSQSPRYKVTKRGQDVALRCDPISGHVSLYWYRQALGQGPEFLTYFNYEAQQDKSGLPNDRFSAERPEGSISTLTIQRTEQRDSAMYRCASSIGQGTEAFFGQGTRLTVV.

Here the CDR3 reads CAWSLRQLSPQHF. CDR3 DNA: TGTGCCTGGAGTTTGAGACAGCTCTCGCCCCAGCATTTT. V and J are TRBV30 and TRBJ1-5, with D possibly TRBD1 on 5 matching bases. Trimming took 2 bases from V and 9 from J, leaving 14 bases between them. The germline CDR1 and CDR2 sequences are GTSNPN and SVGIG (reference sequence). This CDR3 is 13 amino acids long.

The genes are TRBV2 and TRBJ1-5; D remains unclear. From germline, CDR1 is SNHLY and CDR2 FYNNEI. The CDR3 covers 14 residues. Trimming stripped 7 bases from V and 2 bases from J, with 12 bases between. CDR3 DNA: TGTGCCAGCACCTACTCCCGGGGCAATCAGCCCCAGCATTTT. It specifies CASTYSRGNQPQHF.

The chain links TRBV5-4 to TRBJ1-2; D is unclear. CDR3 length: 15 residues. Germline lookup yields CDR1 SGHNT and CDR2 YYREEE (reference sequence). Trimming left V 4 bases short and J 4 bases short, with 17 bases between. CDR3 sequence: CASSSGPLPSYGYTF. In DNA, the CDR3 is TGTGCCAGCAGCAGCGGACCGCTTCCAAGCTATGGCTACACCTTC.

The chain links TRBV2 to TRBJ1-5; 7 bases line up with TRBD1. Trimming cost V 8 bases and J 2 bases; bases outside gene matches: 9. The CDR3 is 15 amino acids. From germline, CDR1 is SNHLY and CDR2 FYNNEI. CDR3 nucleotide sequence: TGTGCCAGCGGGACCCGGGACAGACGCAATCAGCCCCAGCATTTT. This codes for CASGTRDRRNQPQHF.

V is TRBV2 and J is TRBJ1-5, with a weak D call TRBD1 (6 bases). Trimming left V 6 bases short and J 4 bases short, with 16 bases between. There are 15 residues in the CDR3. Germline V gene sequence: CDR1 SNHLY, CDR2 FYNNEI. CDR3 in amino acids: CASSQGGGGNQPQHF. CDR3 nucleotides: TGTGCCAGCAGCCAAGGGGGGGGCGGGAATCAGCCCCAGCATTTT.

CDR3 residues: CAWSSGSETQYF. Written as DNA, the CDR3 is TGTGCCTGGAGTTCCGGGAGTGAGACCCAGTACTTC. This chain uses TRBV30 with TRBJ2-5; weak D call: TRBD2 (6 bases). The V and J ends lost 2 bases and 5 bases respectively, with 9 bases between them. Looked up from germline, CDR1 is GTSNPN and CDR2 is SVGIG (reference sequence). CDR3 length equals 12 residues.

The chain employs TRBV5-1 and TRBJ1-4, with D maybe TRBD1 (6 bases). The germline V gene has CDR1 SGHRS and CDR2 YFSETQ. The CDR3 has 13 residues. Deletions cut 2 bases from V and 12 bases from J, with 14 bases between. The CDR3, as DNA: TGCGCCAGCAGCTTACAAGGGCCAGGGGAACTGTTTTTT. It translates to CASSLQGPGELFF.

The chain couples TRBV5-1 to TRBJ2-1; 9 bases line up with TRBD1. The junction had 10 bases not matched to a gene; V was cut back by 7 bases and J by 8 bases. Germline V lookup: CDR1 SGHRS, CDR2 YFSETQ. The CDR3 has 14 residues. The CDR3 DNA sequence: TGCGCCAGCGCCGCCGGGACAGGGAGGCATGAGCAGTTCTTC. Translation gives CASAAGTGRHEQFF.

This chain links TRBV19 with TRBJ1-1, with a weak D call TRBD1 (5 bases). From germline, CDR1 is LNHDA and CDR2 SQIVND (reference sequence). V was cut by 6 bases and J by 1 base, with 12 bases left in between. CDR3 length: 14 amino acids. The CDR3 is CASSSDSSNTEAFF. CDR3 coding DNA: TGTGCCAGTAGCAGTGACAGTTCGAACACTGAAGCTTTCTTT.